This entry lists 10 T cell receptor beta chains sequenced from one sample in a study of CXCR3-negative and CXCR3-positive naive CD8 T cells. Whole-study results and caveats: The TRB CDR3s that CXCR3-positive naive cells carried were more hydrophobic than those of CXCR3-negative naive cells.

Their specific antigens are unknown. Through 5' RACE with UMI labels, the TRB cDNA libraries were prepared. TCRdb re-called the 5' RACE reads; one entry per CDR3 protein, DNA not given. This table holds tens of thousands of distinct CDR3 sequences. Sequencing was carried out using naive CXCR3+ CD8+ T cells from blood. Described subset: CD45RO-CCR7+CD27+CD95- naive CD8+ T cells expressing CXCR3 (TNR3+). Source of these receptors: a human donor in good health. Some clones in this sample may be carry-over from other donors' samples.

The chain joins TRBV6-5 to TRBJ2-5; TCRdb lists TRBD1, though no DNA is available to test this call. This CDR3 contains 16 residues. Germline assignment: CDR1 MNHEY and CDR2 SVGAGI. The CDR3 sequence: CASSYGAAGFQETQYF.

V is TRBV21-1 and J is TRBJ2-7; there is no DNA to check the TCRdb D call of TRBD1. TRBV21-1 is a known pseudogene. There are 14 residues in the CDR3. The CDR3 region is CASLEGRSSYEQYF.

The CDR3 is CASSTAGFNYGYTF. This rearrangement joins TRBV12-3 or TRBV12-4 to TRBJ1-2. The CDR3 is made up of 14 amino acids.

The CDR3 loop is CASSGHGGAVGEQFF. The chain couples TRBV7-3 to TRBJ2-1; the TCRdb D gene call, TRBD2, has no DNA to confirm it. CDR3 size: 15 residues. In germline, CDR1 is SGHTA, CDR2 FQGTGA.

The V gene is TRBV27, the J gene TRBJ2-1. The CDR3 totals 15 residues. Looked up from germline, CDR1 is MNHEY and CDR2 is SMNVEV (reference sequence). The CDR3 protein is CASSQGRSSYNEQFF.

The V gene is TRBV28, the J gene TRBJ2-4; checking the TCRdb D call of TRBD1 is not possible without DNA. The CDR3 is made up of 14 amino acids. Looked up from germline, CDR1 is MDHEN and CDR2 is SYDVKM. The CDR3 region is CASSPRDGAYIQYF.

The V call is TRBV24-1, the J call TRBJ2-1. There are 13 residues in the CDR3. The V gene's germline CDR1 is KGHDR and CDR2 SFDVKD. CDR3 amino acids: CATSDLGGNEQFF.

The CDR3 loop is CASSEGGGSTYEQYF. The genes are TRBV2 and TRBJ2-7. CDR3 size: 15 residues. From germline, CDR1 is SNHLY and CDR2 FYNNEI.

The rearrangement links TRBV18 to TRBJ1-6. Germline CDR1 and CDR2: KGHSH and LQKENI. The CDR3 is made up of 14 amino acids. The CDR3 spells CASSPGPANSPLHF.

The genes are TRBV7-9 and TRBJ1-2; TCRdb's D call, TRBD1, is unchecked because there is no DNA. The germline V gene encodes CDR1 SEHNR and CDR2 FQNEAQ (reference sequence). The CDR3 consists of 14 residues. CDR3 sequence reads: CASSLGGQFGGYTF.